These T cell receptor beta chains were read from a single sample in a study of cytomegalovirus exposure and HLA in healthy donors. Assay: immunoSEQ multiplex PCR; the TCRdb copy retains only in-frame clones and omits some. The table includes tens of thousands of clones, roughly two thirds detected once. The sample was PBMCs. All receptors come from a woman between 25 and 40 years old in good health and CMV-seronegative. Both conserved end residues are part of each CDR3. The D gene is left open where the match is weak. The listing skips clone size in some rows; elsewhere it reads once, few, many or a size class.

length	size	V	J	D	DNA	CDR3
12	NA	TRBV5-8	TRBJ2-7	NA	TGTGCCAGCAGCGGAAACAGGTACGAGCAGTACTTC	CASSGNRYEQYF
19	NA	TRBV5-4	TRBJ2-3	TRBD1	TGTGCCAGCAGCCCTAGGGGGCAGACCGAGTACTTGAGCACAGATACGCAGTATTTT	CASSPRGQTEYLSTDTQYF
15	NA	TRBV15	TRBJ2-1	NA	TGTGCCACCAGCAGAGTTGGGGGGTCCAACAATGAGCAGTTCTTC	CATSRVGGSNNEQFF
10	NA	TRBV29-1	TRBJ1-1	TRBD1	TGCAGCGTCCAGGGGGCCAGGGCTTTCTTT	CSVQGARAFF
11	few	TRBV2	TRBJ2-3	NA	TGTGCCGGCCAGCGGGTGGATACGCAGTATTTT	CAGQRVDTQYF
14	NA	TRBV6-5	TRBJ1-4	NA	TGTGCCAGCCGTCTAGAAGGAGTCAATGAAAAACTGTTTTTT	CASRLEGVNEKLFF
14	NA	TRBV4-3	TRBJ1-1	NA	TGCGCCAGCAGCCAAGACGGGGTGAACACTGAAGCTTTCTTT	CASSQDGVNTEAFF
15	NA	TRBV6-1	TRBJ2-3	TRBD2	TGTGCCAGCAGCCCTGAGGGGGTTACTAGCGGCACTAAGGATTTT	CASSPEGVTSGTKDF
13	NA	TRBV28	TRBJ1-1	NA	TGTGCCAGCAGTCTCACAGCTACCGCTGAAGCTTTCTTT	CASSLTATAEAFF
13	NA	TRBV12-5	TRBJ1-2	NA	TGTGCTAGTGGTTTCGGACACCAGCATGGCTACACCTTC	CASGFGHQHGYTF
12	NA	TRBV11-2	TRBJ2-1	NA	TGTGCCAGCAGCTTAGATCGGGGATCTCAGTTCTTC	CASSLDRGSQFF
17	NA	TRBV4-3	TRBJ2-7	NA	TGCGCCAGCAGCCAAGAGATGGTCGGGGATGTGGTCTACGAGCAGTACTTC	CASSQEMVGDVVYEQYF
15	NA	TRBV2	TRBJ1-2	NA	TGTGCCAGCACTAGAACGCCGGCAGCTAACTATGGCTACACCTTC	CASTRTPAANYGYTF
15	NA	TRBV19	TRBJ1-1	TRBD1	TGTGCCAGTAGTCGACAGGGGGCGAGTGACACTGAAGCTTTCTTT	CASSRQGASDTEAFF
14	NA	TRBV18	TRBJ1-2	NA	TGTGCCAGCTCATCCGACAGGCTAAGTTATGGCTACACCTTC	CASSSDRLSYGYTF
17	NA	TRBV7-2	TRBJ1-2	TRBD1	TGTGCCAGCAGCCTCACCGCAGGGGGCGTCGCTAACTATGGCTACACCTTC	CASSLTAGGVANYGYTF
14	NA	TRBV28	TRBJ2-2	NA	TGTGCCAGCAGTTTCAGGCAGGCCACCGGGGAGCTGTTTTTT	CASSFRQATGELFF
13	NA	TRBV11-3	TRBJ2-5	NA	TGTGCCAGCAGCTTGGGCCAACAAGAGACCCAGTACTTC	CASSLGQQETQYF
14	NA	TRBV10-3	TRBJ1-2	TRBD1	TGTGCCATCAGTGGGACAGGGAATAGCGATGGCTACACCTTC	CAISGTGNSDGYTF
16	few	TRBV7-9	TRBJ1-2	TRBD1	TGTGCCAGCAGCTTAGCGCTTGGGACAGGGGGATATGGCTACACCTTC	CASSLALGTGGYGYTF
15	NA	TRBV5-1	TRBJ1-3	NA	TGCGCCAGCAGCTTAAGGGGCGAAACTGGAAACACCATATATTTT	CASSLRGETGNTIYF
15	NA	TRBV5-6	TRBJ1-4	NA	TGTGCCAGCAGCTTGTCGGCAGGGGTAGGGGAAAAACTGTTTTTT	CASSLSAGVGEKLFF
15	once	TRBV9	TRBJ2-3	NA	TGTGCCAGCAGCAACTTCGGGGGAGGGGGAGATACGCAGTATTTT	CASSNFGGGGDTQYF
12	once	TRBV6-1	TRBJ2-7	NA	TGTGCCAGCAGTGGATTAGTGGACGAGCAGTACTTC	CASSGLVDEQYF
17	NA	TRBV28	TRBJ1-2	TRBD1	TGTGCCAGCACCAGGGACGGGACAGGAGACGTTGCTGCCGGCTACACCTTC	CASTRDGTGDVAAGYTF
15	NA	TRBV6-1	TRBJ2-7	NA	TGTGCCAGCAGCTCCCGGTCAGGGGCAGGCTACGAGCAGTACTTC	CASSSRSGAGYEQYF
13	NA	TRBV12-5	TRBJ2-7	NA	TGTGCTAGTGGTATAGGACAGAACTACGAGCAGTACTTC	CASGIGQNYEQYF
15	NA	TRBV6-1	TRBJ1-1	NA	TGTGCCAGCAGTGAAGCGGTCAGGAGAGGGACTGAAGCTTTCTTT	CASSEAVRRGTEAFF
14	NA	TRBV6-4	TRBJ2-1	NA	TGTGCCAGCAGTGACTCGGGGAGTCGCAATGAGCAGTTCTTC	CASSDSGSRNEQFF
14	few	TRBV19	TRBJ2-7	TRBD1	TGTGCCAGTAGTTCCCGGGACAGTTCCTACGAGCAGTACTTC	CASSSRDSSYEQYF
15	NA	TRBV7-3	TRBJ2-7	NA	TGTGCCAGCAGCCTCGAGGCGGGGCAAACCTACGAGCAGTACTTC	CASSLEAGQTYEQYF
17	NA	TRBV5-1	TRBJ2-5	TRBD1	TGCGCCAGCAGCTTGTTTGAGACAGGGGGATTTTTGGAGACCCAGTACTTC	CASSLFETGGFLETQYF
17	few	TRBV9	TRBJ2-2	TRBD1	TGTGCCAGCAGCGCCAAGCCGGGACAGGGTAGCACCGGGGAGCTGTTTTTT	CASSAKPGQGSTGELFF
16	NA	TRBV7-2	TRBJ2-3	NA	TGTGCCAGCAGCTCCGAGGCGGCGGGGAGCACAGGTACGCAGTATTTT	CASSSEAAGSTGTQYF
15	NA	TRBV6-5	TRBJ1-6	TRBD1	TGTGCCAGCAGTTGGGGCGGACAGGCGAATTCACCCCTCCACTTT	CASSWGGQANSPLHF
15	NA	TRBV2	TRBJ1-2	TRBD1	TGTGCCAGCAGCCCCAGGACAGGGGGTAACTATGGCTACACCTTC	CASSPRTGGNYGYTF
16	NA	TRBV4-1	TRBJ1-3	TRBD1	TGCGCCAGCAGCCAGCGGGGACAGGGCTCTGGAAACACCATATATTTT	CASSQRGQGSGNTIYF
14	NA	TRBV6-5	TRBJ2-1	TRBD2	TGTGCCAGCAGAAAGAGCGGGGGACCCAATGAGCAGTTCTTC	CASRKSGGPNEQFF
12	few	TRBV4-2	TRBJ2-1	NA	TGTGCCAGCAGCCCTAGGGGCGATGAGCAGTTCTTC	CASSPRGDEQFF
14	NA	TRBV5-1	TRBJ1-2	TRBD1	TGCGCCAGCGCAGGGACAGGGGGCCATGCAGGCTACACCTTC	CASAGTGGHAGYTF
14	NA	TRBV27	TRBJ1-6	NA	TGTGCCAGCAGCTTGCAGGGGATGAATTCACCCCTCCACTTT	CASSLQGMNSPLHF
13	NA	TRBV5-1	TRBJ1-4	NA	TGCGCCAGCAGCTTGGAGCGGAATGAAAAACTGTTTTTT	CASSLERNEKLFF
15	NA	TRBV2	TRBJ2-1	TRBD1	TGTGCCAGCAGCCAAGGGGGACAGCCCTACAATGAGCAGTTCTTC	CASSQGGQPYNEQFF
12	NA	TRBV7-2	TRBJ2-7	NA	TGTGCCAGCAGCTCGCGGGGTTACGAGCAGTACTTC	CASSSRGYEQYF